Listed below are T cell receptor beta chains from one sample, sequenced in a study of chemoradiotherapy in HPV16-positive cancers. TCRdb's table, derived via immunoSEQ multiplex PCR, lists solely in-frame clones and lacks some. The sample includes some 25,000 clones, roughly 94% of them seen just once. The specimen was collected from a patient who underwent chemoradiotherapy. These receptors all stem from a human donor with HPV-associated anogenital cancer. The CDR3 runs from the conserved cysteine through the conserved F or W. A D gene is named only where the DNA matches it firmly. Clone size is given for some rows only: seen once, a few or many times, or a class if the clone is expanded.

>TRBJ1-2|NA|NA|TRBV7-9
CASSLGRSGYTF
TGTGCCAGCAGCTTAGGCAGGAGTGGCTACACCTTC
>TRBJ1-2|NA|NA|TRBV13
CASSLAAVGGISGYTF
TGTGCCAGCAGCTTAGCCGCTGTGGGGGGCATCTCTGGCTACACCTTC
>TRBJ2-7|NA|TRBD2|TRBV19
CASSIGGAGGIYEQYF
TGTGCCAGTAGTATAGGAGGTGCGGGGGGAATTTACGAGCAGTACTTC
>TRBJ2-7|NA|NA|TRBV5-1
CASSLVPSSYEQYF
TGCGCCAGCAGCTTGGTTCCCAGCTCCTACGAGCAGTACTTC
>TRBJ2-7|NA|NA|TRBV6-1
CASSGGNRYEQYF
TGTGCCAGCAGTGGGGGCAACCGCTACGAGCAGTACTTC
>TRBJ1-1|NA|TRBD1|TRBV5-1
CASRQDRGLTAEAFF
TGCGCCAGCAGACAAGACAGGGGATTGACCGCTGAAGCTTTCTTT
>TRBJ2-3|NA|NA|TRBV10-1
CASSEGTVTDTQYF
TGCGCCAGCAGTGAGGGAACCGTGACAGATACGCAGTATTTT
>TRBJ1-1|NA|NA|TRBV7-2
CASSVQGTMNTEAFF
TGTGCCAGCAGCGTACAGGGAACCATGAACACTGAAGCTTTCTTT
>TRBJ1-5|NA|NA|TRBV5-6
CASSLGPVSNQPQHF
TGTGCCAGCAGCTTGGGGCCTGTTAGCAATCAGCCCCAGCATTTT
>TRBJ2-3|NA|NA|TRBV6-1
CASRKTGRLTDTQYF
TGTGCCAGCAGGAAGACAGGGAGGCTCACAGATACGCAGTATTTT
>TRBJ1-5|NA|NA|TRBV2
CASSANSGVPNQPQHF
TGTGCCAGCAGTGCGAATTCCGGGGTCCCCAATCAGCCCCAGCATTTT
>TRBJ2-7|NA|NA|TRBV6-7
CASRTRTAGCNPCEQYF
TGTGCCAGCCGAACACGGACGGCCGGTTGCAATCCCTGCGAGCAGTACTTC
>TRBJ1-2|NA|NA|TRBV28
CASSSIRGDRPYGYTF
TGTGCCAGCAGTTCGATTCGGGGGGATCGGCCCTATGGCTACACCTTC
>TRBJ1-3|NA|TRBD1|TRBV4-1
CASSALPTGGSGNTIYF
TGCGCCAGCAGCGCGCTACCGACAGGGGGCTCTGGAAACACCATATATTTT
>TRBJ2-1|once|NA|TRBV5-1
CASSLDGGRKQFF
TGCGCCAGCAGCTTGGATGGGGGTAGGAAGCAGTTCTTC
>TRBJ2-2|NA|NA|TRBV5-6
CASSPLTENTGELFF
TGTGCCAGCAGCCCGTTGACAGAGAACACCGGGGAGCTGTTTTTT
>TRBJ2-7|NA|NA|TRBV25-1
CASSFGGASSYEQYF
TGTGCCAGCAGTTTTGGGGGGGCGAGCTCCTACGAGCAGTACTTC
>TRBJ2-5|NA|NA|TRBV28
CASSSRTQYQETQYF
TGTGCCAGCAGTTCCCGGACCCAGTACCAAGAGACCCAGTACTTC
>TRBJ2-7|NA|TRBD1|TRBV28
CASTTPEGTGAGEQYF
TGTGCCAGCACAACCCCCGAGGGGACAGGGGCCGGGGAGCAGTACTTC
>TRBJ1-1|NA|NA|TRBV4-1
CASSLRGITEAFF
TGCGCCAGCAGCCTTCGGGGAATAACTGAAGCTTTCTTT
>TRBJ1-6|NA|NA|TRBV9
CASKQGDDNSPLHF
TGTGCCAGCAAACAAGGCGATGATAATTCACCCCTCCACTTT
>TRBJ1-4|NA|TRBD1|TRBV27
CASSPNRGSYEKLFF
TGTGCCAGCAGTCCCAACAGGGGGTCTTACGAAAAACTGTTTTTT
>TRBJ2-7|NA|TRBD2|TRBV30
CAWSSTSGGSYEQYF
TGTGCCTGGAGTTCCACTAGCGGGGGGTCCTACGAGCAGTACTTC
>TRBJ1-5|NA|NA|TRBV18
CASSQEQGINRPQHF
TGTGCCAGCTCACAGGAACAGGGAATCAATCGGCCCCAGCATTTT
>TRBJ2-2|NA|NA|TRBV9
CASSPRITGELFF
TGTGCCAGCAGCCCCCGAATCACCGGGGAGCTGTTTTTT
>TRBJ1-4|NA|TRBD1|TRBV5-1
CASSSGTAQNEKLFF
TGCGCCAGCAGCAGTGGGACAGCCCAAAATGAAAAACTGTTTTTT
>TRBJ1-4|NA|NA|TRBV21-1
CASSKEGQQNEKLFF
TGTGCCAGCAGCAAAGAGGGACAGCAAAATGAAAAACTGTTTTTT
>TRBJ1-4|NA|TRBD1|TRBV7-8
CASSLGGRGPANEKLFF
TGTGCCAGCAGCTTAGGGGGCAGGGGGCCGGCTAATGAAAAACTGTTTTTT
>TRBJ1-4|NA|NA|TRBV9
CASSVGGWNEKLFF
TGTGCCAGCAGCGTAGGAGGGTGGAATGAAAAACTGTTTTTT
>TRBJ1-3|NA|NA|TRBV5-6
CASSLRSRSGNTIYF
TGTGCCAGCAGCTTAAGGAGCCGGTCTGGAAACACCATATATTTT
>TRBJ1-2|NA|TRBD1|TRBV5-1
CASSSGGQLTLYGYTF
TGCGCCAGCAGCTCCGGGGGACAGTTGACCCTCTATGGCTACACCTTC